This entry lists 24 T cell receptor beta chains sequenced from one sample in a study of regulatory T cells in long-lasting Graves disease. As to time point: newly diagnosed GD, antithyroid drugs for less than 3 months. PBMC-derived RNA was used for the TCR library. Construction of TCR beta libraries relied on iRepertoire HTBI primers and on Arm-PCR targeting CDR3 regions. Each CDR3 protein gets one entry after TCRdb re-called the multiplex PCR reads with MiXCR. This table has 530,000 or so distinct CDR3 sequences, more than 15% appearing once. The same sample was also used in a study of T cells in Graves' hyperthyroidism and ophthalmopathy.

The sample was peripheral blood mononuclear cells (PBMCs), taken at new diagnosis, from a patient treated with antithyroid drugs. Receptors were obtained from a young man with Graves disease.

Concerning this clonotype: A much larger clone differs from this one at a single base, so this may be a read error. The gene calls are TRBV3-1 and TRBJ2-3; the match to TRBD2 covers 13 bases. The last part of the DNA fits TRBJ2-5 better; the J call may be wrong. Germline CDR1 reads LGHDT; CDR2 reads YNNKEL (reference sequence). The length of the CDR3 is 17 residues. CDR3 region: CASSPGTSGTTGETQYF. The DNA for the CDR3 is TGTGCCAGCAGCCCGGGGACTAGCGGGACCACCGGGGAGACCCAGTACTTC.

This clonotype was observed at least ten times. This sequence joins TRBV20-1 and TRBJ2-1, with 12 bases identical to TRBD2. The length of the CDR3 is 15 residues. Germline V gives CDR1 DFQATT, CDR2 SNEGSKA (reference sequence). Losses at the gene ends were 1 base for V and 4 bases for J; bases not matched to a gene: 2. DNA of the CDR3: TGCAGTGCTAGAGGACTAGCGGGAGTGTACAATGAGCAGTTCTTC. This translates into CSARGLAGVYNEQFF.

This clonotype was observed at least ten times. This chain uses TRBV7-9 with TRBJ1-1; 12 positions match TRBD1. J gave up 5 bases and V 3 bases, and 4 bases lay outside the gene matches. The CDR3 contains 15 residues. Germline V lookup: CDR1 SEHNR, CDR2 FQNEAQ (reference sequence). The CDR3 DNA sequence: TGTGCCAGCAGCTTGGGACAGGGGGCAAGGACTGAAGCTTTCTTT. It yields the protein CASSLGQGARTEAFF.

CDR3 sequence: CSTLASGLADTQYF. The CDR3 nucleotides are TGCAGTACCCTGGCTAGCGGGCTTGCAGATACGCAGTATTTT. This chain joins TRBV20-1 and TRBJ2-3; TRBD2 aligns across 8 bases. The germline CDR1 and CDR2 sequences are DFQATT and SNEGSKA (reference sequence). J was trimmed by 4 bases and V by 8 bases; bases with no gene match: 11. The CDR3 contains 14 residues.

This clonotype was observed a few times. The chain joins TRBV20-1 to TRBJ2-1; D unresolved. With 4 bases removed from V and 8 bases from J, the gap between germline ends came to 15 bases. The CDR3 loop spans 13 amino acids. From germline, CDR1 is DFQATT and CDR2 SNEGSKA (reference sequence). The CDR3 is CSAIEPPFDEQFF. The CDR3, as DNA: TGCAGTGCTATAGAACCGCCCTTCGATGAGCAGTTCTTC.

This clonotype has ten or more counts. The chain joins TRBV27 to TRBJ2-7; maybe TRBD2 (6 bases). Germline V gene lookup returns CDR1 MNHEY and CDR2 SMNVEV (reference sequence). This CDR3 spans 16 amino acids. Trimming stripped 5 bases from V and 3 bases from J, with 20 bases between. In nucleotides, the CDR3 is TGTGCCAGCAGTCCGTCTCGGGGGTCTGGTCTCTACGAGCAGTACTTC. It encodes CASSPSRGSGLYEQYF.

At least ten counts were recorded for this clonotype. V usage is TRBV20-1 and J usage is TRBJ2-3; 10 bases align to TRBD2. V gave up 0 bases and J gave up 5 bases; unmatched junction bases: 8. Germline V gene data show CDR1 as DFQATT and CDR2 as SNEGSKA (reference sequence). The CDR3 spans 16 residues. As DNA, the CDR3 is TGCAGTGCTAGAGATGTGGGTAGCGGGGGGAAAGATACGCAGTATTTT. Protein sequence: CSARDVGSGGKDTQYF.

This clonotype was counted at least ten times. This chain uses TRBV10-3 with TRBJ2-3, with 12 bases that match TRBD2. V lost 4 bases, J lost 6 bases, and 5 bases stayed unmatched. This CDR3 spans 15 amino acids. The V gene's germline CDR1 is ENHRY and CDR2 SYGVKD. The CDR3 is CAISGTSGTGDTQYF. The DNA of the CDR3 is TGTGCCATCAGTGGGACTAGCGGGACGGGGGATACGCAGTATTTT.

The sample holds a few counts of this clonotype. This chain connects TRBV20-1 to TRBJ2-7, with D possibly called TRBD1 or TRBD2 (6 bases each). This CDR3 is built from 14 residues. Germline CDR1 is DFQATT and CDR2 is SNEGSKA (reference sequence). V was pared by 6 bases and J by 4 bases, with 19 bases between. As DNA, the CDR3 is TGCAGTGCCAACCCCCATCGGGGGCGATACGAGCAGTACTTC. It encodes CSANPHRGRYEQYF.

This clonotype was counted many times. This chain joins TRBV30 and TRBJ2-5; a weak D match, TRBD1 (6 bases). The length of the CDR3 is 12 residues. Trimming removed 4 bases at V and 8 bases at J, with 14 bases between. CDR1 GTSNPN and CDR2 SVGIG come from the germline V gene (reference sequence). CDR3 DNA: TGTGCCTGGAACAGGGACCGCGTTACCCAGTACTTC. Protein sequence: CAWNRDRVTQYF. Complete variable domain (other parts from reference TRBV30 and TRBJ2-5): SQTIHQWPATLVQPVGSPLSLECTVEGTSNPNLYWYRQAAGRGLQLLFYSVGIGQISSEVPQNLSASRPQDRQFILSSKKLLLSDSGFYLCAWNRDRVTQYFGPGTRLLVL.

Ten or more counts support this clonotype. The rearrangement joins TRBV7-8 to TRBJ1-2, with 7 bases that match TRBD1. The germline V gene encodes CDR1 SGHVS and CDR2 FQNEAQ. The CDR3 is made up of 14 amino acids. The junction had 14 bases not matched to a gene; V was cut back by 8 bases and J by 8 bases. CDR3 amino acids: CASRGMTGIGGYTF. The CDR3 region has the DNA TGTGCCAGCCGCGGCATGACAGGGATTGGAGGCTACACCTTC.

This clonotype occurred many times. This chain joins TRBV12-3 or TRBV12-4 and TRBJ2-7; 8 bases are shared with TRBD1. The CDR3 covers 14 residues. J lost 1 base, V lost 4 bases, and 3 bases had no gene match. The CDR3 is CASSSGTGSYEQYF. CDR3 coding DNA: TGTGCCAGCAGTTCCGGGACAGGATCCTACGAGCAGTACTTC.

The chain combines TRBV27 with TRBJ2-7; the match to TRBD1 covers 9 bases. Germline CDR1 reads MNHEY; CDR2 reads SMNVEV (reference sequence). V dropped 8 bases and J dropped 3; count of bases not matched to a gene: 11. This CDR3 is 15 amino acids long. The CDR3 is CASGDLDRGFYEQYF. CDR3 in DNA: TGTGCCAGCGGGGATCTGGACAGGGGATTCTACGAGCAGTACTTC.

Only a few counts were recorded for this clonotype. The rearrangement uses TRBV28 and TRBJ1-4, with 10 bases fitting TRBD1. The junction had 12 bases not matched to a gene; V was cut back by 7 bases and J by 4 bases. Germline CDR1 and CDR2: MDHEN and SYDVKM. CDR3 length: 17 residues. The CDR3 sequence is CASTPVGTGVNNEKLFF. CDR3 in DNA: TGTGCCAGCACCCCTGTCGGGACAGGGGTTAATAATGAAAAACTGTTTTTT. Full variable domain (rest looked up from reference TRBV28 and TRBJ1-4): DVKVTQSSRYLVKRTGEKVFLECVQDMDHENMFWYRQDPGLGLRLIYFSYDVKMKEKGDIPEGYSVSREKKERFSLILESASTNQTSMYLCASTPVGTGVNNEKLFFGSGTQLSVL.

This clonotype is a singleton in its sample. The rearrangement links TRBV19 to TRBJ2-7; 12 bases align to TRBD2. CDR1 and CDR2 from the germline V gene are LNHDA and SQIVND (reference sequence). The CDR3 has 16 residues. The trim removed 3 bases at V and 6 bases at J, leaving 9 bases unmatched. The CDR3 coding sequence is TGTGCCAGTAGTATTAATGAACTAGCGGGAGGTCGCGAGCAGTACTTC. Its protein product is CASSINELAGGREQYF.

This clonotype was counted ten times or more. The chain combines TRBV27 with TRBJ2-7, with D perhaps TRBD2 (5 bases). V gave up 6 bases and J gave up 6 bases, with 18 bases separating them. CDR3 length equals 14 residues. CDR1 MNHEY and CDR2 SMNVEV come from the germline V gene (reference sequence). The DNA for the CDR3 is TGTGCCAGCAGGACTACAAGAGTCGACCCCGAGCAGTACTTC. Encoded protein: CASRTTRVDPEQYF.

Only a few counts were recorded for this clonotype. This chain uses TRBV15 with TRBJ2-1, with TRBD1 matching 7 bases. V shed 2 bases and J 5 bases; nucleotides not matched to a gene: 9. Germline V gives CDR1 LNHNV, CDR2 YYDKDF (reference sequence). The CDR3 covers 16 residues. The CDR3 DNA reads as TGTGCCACCAGCAGAAGCTTCGGGGACAGTCACAATGAGCAGTTCTTC. It codes for CATSRSFGDSHNEQFF.

This clonotype was picked up one time. V usage is TRBV7-9 and J usage is TRBJ1-1, with D uncertain. Between the trimmed V and J ends, which lost 5 bases and 5 bases, there was a span of 12 bases. The CDR3 is 13 amino acids. Germline CDR1 reads SEHNR; CDR2 reads FQNEAQ (reference sequence). This chain's CDR3 is CASSTSERTEAFF. CDR3 sequence (DNA): TGTGCCAGCAGCACGAGCGAGCGGACTGAAGCTTTCTTT. Looking up the rest from reference TRBV7-9 and TRBJ1-1 gives the full variable domain: DTGVSQNPRHKITKRGQNVTFRCDPISEHNRLYWYRQTLGQGPEFLTYFQNEAQLEKSRLLSDRFSAERPKGSFSTLEIQRTEQGDSAMYLCASSTSERTEAFFGQGTRLTVV.

This clonotype has a count of ten or more. The chain has TRBV11-2 and TRBJ2-2, with 12 bases lining up with TRBD2. There are 15 residues in the CDR3. J lost 5 bases, V lost 5 bases, and 3 bases had no gene match. Germline-derived CDR1 and CDR2 are SGHAT and FQNNGV. The CDR3, as DNA: TGTGCCAGCAGCCCTAGCGGGAGGGCAACCGGGGAGCTGTTTTTT. Protein: CASSPSGRATGELFF.

The J gene is TRBJ2-6, the V gene TRBV5-8; maybe TRBD1 (8 bases). V was clipped by 4 bases and J by 0 bases, with 23 bases between them. The CDR3 has 20 residues. Germline V lookup: CDR1 SGHTS, CDR2 YDEGEE. The CDR3 spells CASSPGGQEPLHSGANVLTF. The CDR3 DNA sequence: TGTGCCAGCAGCCCGGGGGGACAGGAACCCCTCCACTCTGGGGCCAACGTCCTGACTTTC. Full variable domain (rest looked up from reference TRBV5-8 and TRBJ2-6): EAGVTQSPTHLIKTRGQQATLRCSPISGHTSVYWYQQALGLGLQFLLWYDEGEERNRGNFPPRFSGRQFPNYSSELNVNALELEDSALYLCASSPGGQEPLHSGANVLTFGAGSRLTVL.

This clonotype was seen only a few times. This CDR3 reads CASSVTEGNTIYF. DNA of the CDR3: TGTGCCAGCAGCGTGACCGAAGGGAACACCATATATTTT. V is TRBV9 and J is TRBJ1-3, with D unclear. Trimming took off 2 bases at V and 7 bases at J, with 10 bases between the two ends. The germline V gene encodes CDR1 SGDLS and CDR2 YYNGEE. The CDR3 is 13 amino acids.

This clonotype was detected only a few times. The gene calls are TRBV4-2 and TRBJ1-2; the match to TRBD1 covers 7 bases. Per the germline V gene, CDR1 is LGHNA and CDR2 is YNFKEQ. V was clipped by 1 base and J by 8 bases; unmatched bases: 7. CDR3 length: 14 residues. Written as DNA, the CDR3 is TGTGCCAGCAGCCAAGCGGATAGGGGGCGAGGCTACACCTTC. The encoded protein is CASSQADRGRGYTF.

This clonotype was seen only a few times. V is TRBV28 and J is TRBJ2-6, with D possibly being TRBD2 (7 bases). This CDR3 spans 17 amino acids. Germline V gene sequence: CDR1 MDHEN, CDR2 SYDVKM. V was trimmed by 8 bases and J by 0 bases, leaving 17 bases between them. The CDR3 sequence: CASSLGGRLSGANVLTF. CDR3 bases: TGTGCCAGCTCCCTCGGGGGGCGACTCTCTGGGGCCAACGTCCTGACTTTC.

This clonotype was seen only a few times. The rearrangement joins TRBV7-8 to TRBJ1-6; D not certain. With 1 base removed from V and 0 bases from J, the gap between germline ends came to 1 base. This CDR3 is built from 14 residues. Germline V gene sequence: CDR1 SGHVS, CDR2 FQNEAQ. This CDR3 is CASSLDSYNSPLHF. CDR3 nucleotide sequence: TGTGCCAGCAGCTTAGACTCCTATAATTCACCCCTCCACTTT.